This is a list of T cell receptor beta chains from one sample in a study of Ad26.COV2.S vaccination and SARS-CoV-2 variants. TCRdb keeps only in-frame clones here, not all; method: immunoSEQ multiplex PCR. The sample has over 130,000 clones, 70% to 90% seen once; the top ten hold approximately 5%. This material consisted of peripheral blood, taken after recovery from COVID-19. Receptor source: a human donor who had recovered from COVID-19. Both conserved end residues are part of each CDR3. Each record gives: clone size, D gene, J gene, V gene, CDR3 protein, CDR3 DNA. D genes are given only for firm matches. The size of a clone is reported for some rows only, either as once, few or many, or as a class for expanded clones.

clone_size: NA
d_call: NA
j_call: TRBJ2-3
v_call: TRBV4-3
cdr3_aa: CASSQEGPGTDTQYF
cdr3_nt: TGCGCCAGCAGCCAAGAGGGTCCAGGCACAGATACGCAGTATTTT

clone_size: NA
d_call: TRBD1
j_call: TRBJ1-2
v_call: TRBV27
cdr3_aa: CASSLGQGYGYTF
cdr3_nt: TGTGCCAGCAGTTTGGGACAGGGGTATGGCTACACCTTC

clone_size: few
d_call: NA
j_call: TRBJ1-1
v_call: TRBV7-9
cdr3_aa: CASSLFQAGAEAFF
cdr3_nt: TGTGCCAGCAGCTTATTTCAGGCGGGGGCTGAAGCTTTCTTT

clone_size: NA
d_call: NA
j_call: TRBJ2-7
v_call: TRBV6-6
cdr3_aa: CASSYDSSYEQYF
cdr3_nt: TGTGCCAGCAGTTATGACAGCTCCTACGAGCAGTACTTC

clone_size: NA
d_call: NA
j_call: TRBJ2-1
v_call: TRBV18
cdr3_aa: CASSPGRFGNEQFF
cdr3_nt: TGTGCCAGCTCCCCGGGCCGCTTCGGCAATGAGCAGTTCTTC

clone_size: NA
d_call: NA
j_call: TRBJ1-5
v_call: TRBV19
cdr3_aa: CASSAFGEGNQPQHF
cdr3_nt: TGTGCCAGTAGTGCCTTCGGGGAGGGGAATCAGCCCCAGCATTTT

clone_size: NA
d_call: NA
j_call: TRBJ1-6
v_call: TRBV6-5
cdr3_aa: CASSYDGTDNSPLHF
cdr3_nt: TGTGCCAGCAGTTACGACGGCACGGATAATTCACCCCTCCACTTT

clone_size: NA
d_call: NA
j_call: TRBJ2-2
v_call: TRBV30
cdr3_aa: CAWSPRVTGELFF
cdr3_nt: TGTGCCTGGAGTCCTAGGGTTACCGGGGAGCTGTTTTTT

clone_size: NA
d_call: NA
j_call: TRBJ2-1
v_call: TRBV9
cdr3_aa: CASSVWGRDEQFF
cdr3_nt: TGTGCCAGCAGCGTCTGGGGCCGGGATGAGCAGTTCTTC

clone_size: NA
d_call: NA
j_call: TRBJ1-4
v_call: TRBV28
cdr3_aa: CASSSPRGGEKLFF
cdr3_nt: TGTGCCAGCAGTTCTCCCCGGGGAGGAGAAAAACTGTTTTTT

clone_size: NA
d_call: NA
j_call: TRBJ2-7
v_call: TRBV5-8
cdr3_aa: CASSRRGQHFYEQYF
cdr3_nt: TGTGCCAGCTCTCGTAGAGGGCAGCACTTCTACGAGCAGTACTTC

clone_size: once
d_call: NA
j_call: TRBJ1-2
v_call: TRBV15
cdr3_aa: CATSREMVSSGYTF
cdr3_nt: TGTGCCACCAGCAGAGAAATGGTCTCGAGTGGCTACACCTTC

clone_size: once
d_call: TRBD2
j_call: TRBJ2-3
v_call: TRBV29-1
cdr3_aa: CSVVAGAPDTQYF
cdr3_nt: TGCAGCGTTGTAGCGGGGGCCCCAGATACGCAGTATTTT

clone_size: NA
d_call: NA
j_call: TRBJ2-3
v_call: TRBV15
cdr3_aa: CATSRSGVALGHTDTQYF
cdr3_nt: TGTGCCACCAGCCGATCCGGTGTAGCTTTGGGGCACACAGATACGCAGTATTTT

clone_size: NA
d_call: NA
j_call: TRBJ2-2
v_call: TRBV27
cdr3_aa: CASSFWAGELFF
cdr3_nt: TGTGCCAGCAGTTTCTGGGCCGGGGAGCTGTTTTTT

clone_size: NA
d_call: TRBD1
j_call: TRBJ2-7
v_call: TRBV6-1
cdr3_aa: CASSDPGQGGEQYF
cdr3_nt: TGTGCCAGCAGTGACCCGGGACAGGGCGGCGAGCAGTACTTC

clone_size: NA
d_call: TRBD1
j_call: TRBJ1-2
v_call: TRBV11-2
cdr3_aa: CASSFTGGWSVDGYTF
cdr3_nt: TGTGCCAGCAGCTTTACAGGGGGCTGGTCTGTAGATGGCTACACCTTC

clone_size: NA
d_call: NA
j_call: TRBJ1-5
v_call: TRBV27
cdr3_aa: CASSRRGDSNQPQHF
cdr3_nt: TGTGCCAGCAGTCGCCGGGGGGACAGCAATCAGCCCCAGCATTTT

clone_size: NA
d_call: NA
j_call: TRBJ1-6
v_call: TRBV4-3
cdr3_aa: CASSQALNSPLHF
cdr3_nt: TGCGCCAGCAGCCAAGCTCTGAATTCACCCCTCCACTTT

clone_size: NA
d_call: NA
j_call: TRBJ1-5
v_call: TRBV28
cdr3_aa: CASSLNLQPQHF
cdr3_nt: TGTGCCAGCAGTTTAAACCTCCAGCCCCAGCATTTT

clone_size: NA
d_call: NA
j_call: TRBJ2-1
v_call: TRBV19
cdr3_aa: CASSMGTDYNEQFF
cdr3_nt: TGTGCCAGTAGTATGGGGACTGATTACAATGAGCAGTTCTTC

clone_size: NA
d_call: NA
j_call: TRBJ1-6
v_call: TRBV28
cdr3_aa: CASSLLNSPLHF
cdr3_nt: TGTGCCAGCAGTTTACTCAATTCACCCCTCCACTTT

clone_size: NA
d_call: NA
j_call: TRBJ2-7
v_call: TRBV6-5
cdr3_aa: CASSPGTQSGEQYF
cdr3_nt: TGTGCCAGTTCCCCCGGGACCCAATCGGGTGAGCAGTACTTC

clone_size: NA
d_call: NA
j_call: TRBJ2-1
v_call: TRBV18
cdr3_aa: CASSPPGRTYNEQFF
cdr3_nt: TGTGCCAGCTCACCGCCGGGACGGACTTACAATGAGCAGTTCTTC

clone_size: NA
d_call: TRBD1
j_call: TRBJ1-2
v_call: TRBV10-2
cdr3_aa: CASSESRDRVYGYTF
cdr3_nt: TGCGCCAGCAGTGAGTCTCGGGACAGGGTTTATGGCTACACCTTC

clone_size: NA
d_call: NA
j_call: TRBJ2-7
v_call: TRBV7-2
cdr3_aa: CASSYRGDSYEQYF
cdr3_nt: TGTGCCAGCAGCTATAGGGGGGACTCCTACGAGCAGTACTTC

clone_size: NA
d_call: TRBD2
j_call: TRBJ2-4
v_call: TRBV13
cdr3_aa: CASSLWTSGGSNIQYF
cdr3_nt: TGTGCCAGCAGCCTCTGGACTAGCGGGGGGTCAAACATTCAGTACTTC

clone_size: NA
d_call: TRBD2
j_call: TRBJ2-1
v_call: TRBV2
cdr3_aa: CASSESAGGLAEQFF
cdr3_nt: TGTGCCAGCAGTGAATCCGCGGGGGGGCTAGCTGAGCAGTTCTTC

clone_size: NA
d_call: TRBD2
j_call: TRBJ2-4
v_call: TRBV6-5
cdr3_aa: CASYSLGGNIQYF
cdr3_nt: TGTGCCAGCTACTCCCTGGGGGGGAACATTCAGTACTTC

clone_size: NA
d_call: NA
j_call: TRBJ2-3
v_call: TRBV9
cdr3_aa: CASSPLGGGGSDTQYF
cdr3_nt: TGTGCCAGCAGCCCCCTTGGCGGAGGGGGCTCAGATACGCAGTATTTT

clone_size: NA
d_call: TRBD1
j_call: TRBJ1-1
v_call: TRBV28
cdr3_aa: CASSPPGTGSGTEAFF
cdr3_nt: TGTGCCAGCAGTCCCCCGGGGACAGGCTCGGGGACTGAAGCTTTCTTT

clone_size: NA
d_call: NA
j_call: TRBJ1-4
v_call: TRBV19
cdr3_aa: CASSSGTNEKLFF
cdr3_nt: TGTGCCAGTAGTAGCGGGACTAATGAAAAACTGTTTTTT

clone_size: NA
d_call: TRBD1
j_call: TRBJ1-2
v_call: TRBV7-8
cdr3_aa: CASTGRDSSFGYTF
cdr3_nt: TGTGCCAGCACAGGCCGGGACAGCAGTTTTGGGTACACCTTC

clone_size: once
d_call: NA
j_call: TRBJ1-1
v_call: TRBV6-5
cdr3_aa: CASTLLGNTEAFF
cdr3_nt: TGTGCCAGCACCTTACTAGGTAACACTGAAGCTTTCTTT

clone_size: NA
d_call: NA
j_call: TRBJ1-2
v_call: TRBV30
cdr3_aa: CAWSMWDPRSIGYGYTF
cdr3_nt: TGTGCCTGGAGTATGTGGGACCCAAGGAGCATAGGGTATGGCTACACCTTC

clone_size: NA
d_call: NA
j_call: TRBJ1-2
v_call: TRBV20-1
cdr3_aa: CSATQGYGYTF
cdr3_nt: TGCAGTGCTACTCAGGGTTATGGCTACACCTTC

clone_size: NA
d_call: NA
j_call: TRBJ1-5
v_call: TRBV4-3
cdr3_aa: CASSLTRTGQPQHF
cdr3_nt: TGCGCCAGCAGCCTAACTCGGACGGGGCAGCCCCAGCATTTT